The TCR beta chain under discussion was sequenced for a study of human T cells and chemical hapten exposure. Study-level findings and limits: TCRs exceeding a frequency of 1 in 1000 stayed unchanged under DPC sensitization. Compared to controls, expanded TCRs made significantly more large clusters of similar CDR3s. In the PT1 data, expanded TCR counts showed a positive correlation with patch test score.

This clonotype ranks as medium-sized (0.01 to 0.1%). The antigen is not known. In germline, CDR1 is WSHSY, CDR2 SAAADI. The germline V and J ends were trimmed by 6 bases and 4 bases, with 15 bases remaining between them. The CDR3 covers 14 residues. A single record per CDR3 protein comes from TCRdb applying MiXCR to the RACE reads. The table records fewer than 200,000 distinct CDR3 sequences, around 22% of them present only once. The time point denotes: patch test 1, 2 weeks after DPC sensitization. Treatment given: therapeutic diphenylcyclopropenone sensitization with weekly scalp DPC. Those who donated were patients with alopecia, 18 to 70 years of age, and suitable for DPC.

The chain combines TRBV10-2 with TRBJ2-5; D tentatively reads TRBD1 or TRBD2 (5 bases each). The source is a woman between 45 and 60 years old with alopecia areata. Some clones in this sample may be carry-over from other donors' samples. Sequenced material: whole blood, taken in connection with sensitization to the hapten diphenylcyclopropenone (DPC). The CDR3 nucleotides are TGCGCCAGCAGAAACTTCGGGGCTACAGAGACCCAGTACTTC. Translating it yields CASRNFGATETQYF.